This TCR beta chain was captured by sequencing in a study of pediatric ulcerative colitis. Germline V gives CDR1 SQVTM, CDR2 ANQGSEA. V shed 1 base and J 9 bases; nucleotides not matched to a gene: 20. This CDR3 has 17 residues. No immunosuppressive drugs were given to ulcerative colitis patients before diagnostic colonoscopy. In this sample, this clone turned up once. The assay was immunoSEQ multiplex PCR, and TCRdb's table has in-frame clones only and misses some. The sample lists approximately 60,000 clones; about 86% were seen once. Sequencing was carried out using blood. The chain recombines TRBV29-1 with TRBJ2-5, with 7 bases lining up with TRBD1. This TCR came from a boy aged 5-17 years with severe ulcerative colitis. The CDR3 region is CSVEASPGQLPGGAQYF. Written as DNA, the CDR3 is TGCAGCGTTGAAGCCTCCCCGGGACAGCTCCCTGGTGGGGCCCAGTACTTC.